A single sample gave rise to the 18 T cell receptor beta chains below, sequenced in a study of blood T cell repertoires in COVID-19. Measured with immunoSEQ multiplex PCR; TCRdb has only the in-frame clones, and not every one. The table shows about 160,000 clones, with roughly 82% occurring only once. What was sequenced was peripheral blood. The receptor source for this set is a middle-aged woman with COVID-19, enrolled during active disease.

The chain uses TRBV7-8 and TRBJ1-1; weak D call: TRBD1 (5 bases). The length of the CDR3 is 15 residues. Germline assignment: CDR1 SGHVS and CDR2 FQNEAQ. V was pared by 5 bases and J by 4 bases, with 17 bases between. CDR3 region: CASSPLGRMGTEAFF. CDR3 DNA: TGTGCCAGCAGCCCCCTGGGGCGGATGGGCACTGAAGCTTTCTTT.

The rearrangement links TRBV5-8 to TRBJ2-3, with D possibly matching TRBD2 (5 bases). Germline CDR1 reads SGHTS; CDR2 reads YDEGEE. CDR3 length equals 18 residues. V shed 0 bases and J shed 0 bases, with 17 bases lying between them. The CDR3 loop is CASSLAFGWGESTDTQYF. CDR3 DNA sequence: TGTGCCAGCAGCTTGGCCTTCGGATGGGGAGAGAGCACAGATACGCAGTATTTT.

The chain employs TRBV9 and TRBJ2-3; 10 nucleotides line up with TRBD2. This CDR3 comprises 17 residues. From germline, CDR1 is SGDLS and CDR2 YYNGEE. Trimming at V came to 4 bases and at J to 0 bases, leaving 8 bases not matched to a gene. CDR3 sequence (DNA): TGTGCCAGCAGCTTACGGACTAGCGGAGCTAGCACAGATACGCAGTATTTT. It specifies CASSLRTSGASTDTQYF.

The chain carries TRBV13 and TRBJ2-1; 7 positions agree with TRBD2. Germline V gene sequence: CDR1 PRHDT, CDR2 FYEKMQ (reference sequence). This CDR3 contains 17 residues. V trimming: 3 bases; J trimming: 5 bases; junction bases outside the gene matches: 13. CDR3 residues: CASSFRSGSLADNEQFF. The CDR3 DNA follows: TGTGCCAGCAGCTTCCGTTCCGGGTCTCTAGCGGACAATGAGCAGTTCTTC.

The rearrangement links TRBV6-2 or TRBV6-3 to TRBJ2-2; the D gene is possibly TRBD2 (5 bases). CDR3 length: 16 amino acids. V gave up 0 bases and J gave up 3 bases, with 11 bases separating them. CDR1 is MNHEY and CDR2 is SVGEGT in the germline V gene. In DNA form, the CDR3 reads TGTGCCAGCAGTTACTCGTTGGACTCTCACACCGGGGAGCTGTTTTTT. Its protein is CASSYSLDSHTGELFF.

V usage is TRBV9 and J usage is TRBJ2-5; D gene unclear. Germline CDR1 and CDR2: SGDLS and YYNGEE. V lost 3 bases, J lost 4 bases, and 19 bases lay in between. The CDR3 runs 16 residues. This chain's CDR3 is CASSARSRALSETQYF. CDR3 nucleotides: TGTGCCAGCAGCGCCCGTTCTCGTGCGTTATCAGAGACCCAGTACTTC.

The chain links TRBV9 to TRBJ2-6, with a weak D call TRBD1 (5 bases). Germline V gives CDR1 SGDLS, CDR2 YYNGEE. The V and J ends lost 2 bases and 2 bases respectively, with 8 bases between them. The CDR3 runs to 15 residues. CDR3 in DNA: TGTGCCAGCAGCGTCCTAGGGGCTGGGGCCAACGTCCTGACTTTC. This translates into CASSVLGAGANVLTF.

The chain links TRBV5-4 to TRBJ2-7, with D perhaps matching TRBD1 (5 bases). The CDR3 is 13 amino acids. V shed 5 bases and J shed 1 base, with 10 bases lying between them. The germline gives CDR1 SGHNT, CDR2 YYREEE (reference sequence). In nucleotides, the CDR3 is TGTGCCAGCAGTGCGGACACTTCCTACGAGCAGTACGTC. This encodes CASSADTSYEQYV.

Only one count was recorded for this clone. This rearrangement joins TRBV27 to TRBJ2-5; the D gene is possibly TRBD2 (7 bases). V was trimmed by 6 bases and J by 4 bases, leaving 15 bases between them. This CDR3 is built from 14 residues. The germline CDR1 and CDR2 sequences are MNHEY and SMNVEV (reference sequence). CDR3: CASSPQGGRETQYF. CDR3 coding DNA: TGTGCCAGCAGCCCACAGGGAGGGCGAGAGACCCAGTACTTC.

This clone was observed once. The chain recombines TRBV10-1 with TRBJ1-2; TRBD1 is a possible D gene (5 bases). Germline assignment: CDR1 WNHNN and CDR2 SYGVQD (reference sequence). V lost 5 bases and J 2 bases, leaving 9 bases between the germline ends. The CDR3 loop spans 13 amino acids. CDR3 residues: CASSPNRNYGYTF. As DNA, the CDR3 is TGCGCCAGCAGTCCCAACAGGAACTATGGCTACACCTTC.

The rearrangement joins TRBV5-6 to TRBJ2-7; D is possibly TRBD1 (5 bases). Germline CDR1 and CDR2: SGHDT and YYEEEE. Trimming cost V 2 bases and J 0 bases, with 15 bases left between them. CDR3 size: 16 residues. DNA for the CDR3: TGTGCCAGCAGCTTTCTTGTACAGGTAACCTCCTACGAGCAGTACTTC. Amino acid sequence: CASSFLVQVTSYEQYF.

J is TRBJ1-2 and V is TRBV30, with D possibly TRBD1 on 5 matching bases. V shed 2 bases and J shed 6 bases, with 7 bases lying between them. CDR1 is GTSNPN and CDR2 is SVGIG in the germline V gene (reference sequence). The CDR3 is 11 residues long. CDR3 DNA sequence: TGTGCCTGGAGTCCAGGGCATGGCTACACCTTC. Protein: CAWSPGHGYTF.

This chain joins TRBV11-2 and TRBJ2-1; weak D call: TRBD1 (5 bases). The CDR3 loop spans 15 amino acids. The ends were cut back, 2 bases at V and 9 bases at J, with 17 bases in the middle. Germline V gene data show CDR1 as SGHAT and CDR2 as FQNNGV. The CDR3 is CASSLSTARQGEQFF. DNA of the CDR3: TGTGCCAGCAGCTTATCGACGGCCAGGCAGGGTGAGCAGTTCTTC.

This clone was counted between two and nine times. The chain has TRBV9 and TRBJ2-3; D remains unclear. CDR1 is SGDLS and CDR2 is YYNGEE in the germline V gene. With 0 bases removed from V and 0 bases from J, the gap between germline ends came to 8 bases. CDR3 length equals 15 residues. The CDR3 spells CASSVAPSSTDTQYF. The CDR3 region has the DNA TGTGCCAGCAGCGTAGCCCCTTCTAGCACAGATACGCAGTATTTT.

The chain couples TRBV6-5 to TRBJ2-7; TRBD1 aligns across 7 bases. Per the germline V gene, CDR1 is MNHEY and CDR2 is SVGAGI. V shed 4 bases and J 4 bases; nucleotides not matched to a gene: 7. The CDR3 runs to 14 residues. The CDR3 spells CASSSLTGQYEQYF. The CDR3 region has the DNA TGTGCCAGCAGTTCCTTGACAGGGCAGTACGAGCAGTACTTC.

CDR3 sequence (DNA): TGTGCCAGCAGCTTACAGAGGAGGGAAAAACTGTTTTTT. This translates into CASSLQRREKLFF. This chain uses TRBV16 with TRBJ1-4; D is uncertain. The CDR3 covers 13 residues. The germline CDR1 and CDR2 sequences are KGHSY and FQNENV. The ends were cut back, 5 bases at V and 8 bases at J, with 12 bases in the middle.

The chain uses TRBV5-6 and TRBJ2-7; D uncertain. CDR1 and CDR2 from the germline V gene are SGHDT and YYEEEE. Trimming removed 1 base at V and 2 bases at J, with 10 bases between. The CDR3 covers 14 residues. CDR3 nucleotide sequence: TGTGCCAGCAGCTTGCGCCTCATAGCCTACGAGCAGTACGTC. Translated, it gives CASSLRLIAYEQYV.

V is TRBV14 and J is TRBJ1-2; D remains ambiguous. Germline-derived CDR1 and CDR2 are SGHDN and FVKESK. The germline V and J ends were trimmed by 4 bases and 5 bases, with 17 bases remaining between them. The CDR3 covers 15 residues. The CDR3 nucleotides are TGTGCCAGCAGCCCCTTGTTTTTGAGCGGGTATGGCTACACCTTC. Its protein product is CASSPLFLSGYGYTF.